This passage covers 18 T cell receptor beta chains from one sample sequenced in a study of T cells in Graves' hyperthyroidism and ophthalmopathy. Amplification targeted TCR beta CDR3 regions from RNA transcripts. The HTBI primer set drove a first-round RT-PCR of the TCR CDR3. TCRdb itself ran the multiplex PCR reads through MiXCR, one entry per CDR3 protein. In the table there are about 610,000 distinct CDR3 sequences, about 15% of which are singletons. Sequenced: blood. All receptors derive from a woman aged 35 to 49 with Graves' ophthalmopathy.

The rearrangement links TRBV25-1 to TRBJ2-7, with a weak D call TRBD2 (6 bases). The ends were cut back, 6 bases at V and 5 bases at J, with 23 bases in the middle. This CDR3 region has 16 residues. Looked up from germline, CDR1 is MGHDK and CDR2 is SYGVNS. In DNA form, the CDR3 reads TGTGCCAGCAGGGAGAGCGGGCGAGGAATGGGAAACGAGCAGTACTTC. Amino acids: CASRESGRGMGNEQYF.

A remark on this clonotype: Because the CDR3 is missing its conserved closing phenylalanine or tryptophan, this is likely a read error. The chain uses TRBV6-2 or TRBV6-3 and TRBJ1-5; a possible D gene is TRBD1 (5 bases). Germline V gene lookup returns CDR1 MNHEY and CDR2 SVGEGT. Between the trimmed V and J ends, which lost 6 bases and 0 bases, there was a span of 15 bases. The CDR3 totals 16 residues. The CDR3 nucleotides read TGTGCCAGCAGCTCCGGGACTTTTAATAGCAATCAGCCCCAGCATCTT. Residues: CASSSGTFNSNQPQHL.

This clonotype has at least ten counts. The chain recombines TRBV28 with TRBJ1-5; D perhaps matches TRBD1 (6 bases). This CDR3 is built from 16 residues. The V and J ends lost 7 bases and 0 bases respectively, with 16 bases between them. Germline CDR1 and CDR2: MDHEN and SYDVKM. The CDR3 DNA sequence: TGTGCCAGCACCTCCCCCCGGGACACTAGCAATCAGCCCCAGCATTTT. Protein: CASTSPRDTSNQPQHF.

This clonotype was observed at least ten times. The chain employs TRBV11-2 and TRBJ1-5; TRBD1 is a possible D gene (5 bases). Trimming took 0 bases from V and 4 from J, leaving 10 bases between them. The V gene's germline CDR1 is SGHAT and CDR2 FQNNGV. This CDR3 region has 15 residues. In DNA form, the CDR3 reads TGTGCCAGCAGCTTAGATTGGGGACCGAATCAGCCCCAGCATTTT. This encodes CASSLDWGPNQPQHF.

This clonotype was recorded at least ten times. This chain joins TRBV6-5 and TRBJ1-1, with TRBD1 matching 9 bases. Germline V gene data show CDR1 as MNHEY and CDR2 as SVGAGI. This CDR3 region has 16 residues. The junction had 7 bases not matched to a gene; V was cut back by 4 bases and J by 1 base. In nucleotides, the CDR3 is TGTGCCAGCAGTTCGTCACAGGGGGCAGGGAACACTGAAGCTTTCTTT. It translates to CASSSSQGAGNTEAFF.

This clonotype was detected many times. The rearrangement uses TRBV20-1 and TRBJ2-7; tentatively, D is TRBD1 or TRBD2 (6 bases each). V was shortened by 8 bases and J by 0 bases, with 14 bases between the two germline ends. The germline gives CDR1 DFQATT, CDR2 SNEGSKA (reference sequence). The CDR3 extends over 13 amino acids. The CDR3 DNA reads TGCAGTACAGGGAGGACTAACTCCTACGAGCAGTACTTC. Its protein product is CSTGRTNSYEQYF.

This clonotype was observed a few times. The CDR3 DNA is TGTGCCAGTAGTACTCCACTCTCCGGGACGGTGACGAACACCGGGGAGCTGTTTTTT. Encoded protein: CASSTPLSGTVTNTGELFF. The rearrangement joins TRBV30 to TRBJ2-2; TRBD1 or TRBD2 may be the D gene (5 bases each). V was shortened by 8 bases and J by 0 bases, with 28 bases between the two germline ends. The length of the CDR3 is 19 residues. The V gene's germline CDR1 is GTSNPN and CDR2 SVGIG (reference sequence). The variable domain in full, with the rest retrieved from reference TRBV30 and TRBJ2-2, is SQTIHQWPATLVQPVGSPLSLECTVEGTSNPNLYWYRQAAGRGLQLLFYSVGIGQISSEVPQNLSASRPQDRQFILSSKKLLLSDSGFYLCASSTPLSGTVTNTGELFFGEGSRLTVL.

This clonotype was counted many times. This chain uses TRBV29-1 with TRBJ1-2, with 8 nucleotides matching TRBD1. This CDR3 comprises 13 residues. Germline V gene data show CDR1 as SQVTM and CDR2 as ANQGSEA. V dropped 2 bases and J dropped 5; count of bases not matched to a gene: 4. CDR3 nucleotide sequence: TGCAGCGTTGAACGGCAGGGGGCTTATGGCTACACCTTC. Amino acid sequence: CSVERQGAYGYTF.

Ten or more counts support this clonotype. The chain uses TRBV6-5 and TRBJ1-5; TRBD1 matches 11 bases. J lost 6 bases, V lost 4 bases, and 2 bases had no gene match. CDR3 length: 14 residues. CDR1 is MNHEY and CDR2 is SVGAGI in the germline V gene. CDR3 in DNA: TGTGCCAGCAGTTTCGGACAGGGGGCTCAGCCCCAGCATTTT. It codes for CASSFGQGAQPQHF.

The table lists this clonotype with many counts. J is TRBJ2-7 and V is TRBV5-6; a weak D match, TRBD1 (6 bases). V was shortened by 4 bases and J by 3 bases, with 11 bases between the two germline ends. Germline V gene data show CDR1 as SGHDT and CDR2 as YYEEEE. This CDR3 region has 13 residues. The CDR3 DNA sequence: TGTGCCAGCAGCAGTATACAGGGCTACGAGCAGTACTTC. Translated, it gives CASSSIQGYEQYF. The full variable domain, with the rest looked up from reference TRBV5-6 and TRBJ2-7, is DAGVTQSPTHLIKTRGQQVTLRCSPKSGHDTVSWYQQALGQGPQFIFQYYEEEERQRGNFPDRFSGHQFPNYSSELNVNALLLGDSALYLCASSSIQGYEQYFGPGTRLTVT.

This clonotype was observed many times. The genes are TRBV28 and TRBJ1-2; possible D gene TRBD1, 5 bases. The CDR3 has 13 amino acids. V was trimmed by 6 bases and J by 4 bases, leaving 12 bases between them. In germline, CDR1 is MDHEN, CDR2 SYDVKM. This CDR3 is CASRPTAFYGYTF. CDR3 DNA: TGTGCCAGCAGGCCGACAGCTTTCTATGGCTACACCTTC.

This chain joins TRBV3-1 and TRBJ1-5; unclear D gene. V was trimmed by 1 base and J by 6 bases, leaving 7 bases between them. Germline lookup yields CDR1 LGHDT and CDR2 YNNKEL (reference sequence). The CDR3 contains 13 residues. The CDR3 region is CASSQAIGQPQHF. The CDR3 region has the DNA TGTGCCAGCAGCCAAGCGATTGGTCAGCCCCAGCATTTT.

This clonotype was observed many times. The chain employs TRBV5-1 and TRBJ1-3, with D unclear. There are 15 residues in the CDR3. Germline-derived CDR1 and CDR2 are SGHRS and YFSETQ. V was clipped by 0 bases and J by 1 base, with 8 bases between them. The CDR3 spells CASSLGTLSGNTIYF. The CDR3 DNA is TGCGCCAGCAGCTTGGGCACTTTGTCTGGAAACACCATATATTTT.

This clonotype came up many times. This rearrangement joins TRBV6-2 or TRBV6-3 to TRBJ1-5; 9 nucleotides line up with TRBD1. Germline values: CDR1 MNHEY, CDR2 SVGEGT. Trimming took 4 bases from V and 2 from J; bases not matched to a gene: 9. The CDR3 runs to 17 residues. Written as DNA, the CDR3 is TGTGCCAGCAGTTGGGCCGGGACAGGGTCCGGCAATCAGCCCCAGCATTTT. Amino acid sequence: CASSWAGTGSGNQPQHF.

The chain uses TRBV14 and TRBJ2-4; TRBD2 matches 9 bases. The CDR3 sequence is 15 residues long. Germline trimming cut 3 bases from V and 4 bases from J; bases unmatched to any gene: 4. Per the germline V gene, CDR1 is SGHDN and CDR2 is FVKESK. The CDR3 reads CASSQGLAVKNIQYF. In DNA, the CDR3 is TGTGCCAGCAGCCAGGGACTAGCAGTAAAAAACATTCAGTACTTC.

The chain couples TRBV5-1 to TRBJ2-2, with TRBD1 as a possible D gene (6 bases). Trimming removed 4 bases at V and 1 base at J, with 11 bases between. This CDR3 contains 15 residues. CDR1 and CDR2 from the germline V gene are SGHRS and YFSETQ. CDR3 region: CASSLGTQNTGELFF. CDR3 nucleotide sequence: TGCGCCAGCAGCCTAGGGACACAGAACACCGGGGAGCTGTTTTTT.

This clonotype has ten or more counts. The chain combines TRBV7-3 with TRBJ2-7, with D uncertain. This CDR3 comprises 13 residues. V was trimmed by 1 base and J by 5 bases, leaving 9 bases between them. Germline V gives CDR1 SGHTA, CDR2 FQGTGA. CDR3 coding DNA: TGTGCCAGCAGCTTAATTTCTGGGGACGAGCAGTACTTC. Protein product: CASSLISGDEQYF.

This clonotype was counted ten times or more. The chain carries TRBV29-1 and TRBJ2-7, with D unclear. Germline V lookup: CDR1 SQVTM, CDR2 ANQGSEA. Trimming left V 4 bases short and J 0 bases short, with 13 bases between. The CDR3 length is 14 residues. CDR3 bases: TGCAGCGTTGTTGAAGACCTCGGCTCCTACGAGCAGTACTTC. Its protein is CSVVEDLGSYEQYF.